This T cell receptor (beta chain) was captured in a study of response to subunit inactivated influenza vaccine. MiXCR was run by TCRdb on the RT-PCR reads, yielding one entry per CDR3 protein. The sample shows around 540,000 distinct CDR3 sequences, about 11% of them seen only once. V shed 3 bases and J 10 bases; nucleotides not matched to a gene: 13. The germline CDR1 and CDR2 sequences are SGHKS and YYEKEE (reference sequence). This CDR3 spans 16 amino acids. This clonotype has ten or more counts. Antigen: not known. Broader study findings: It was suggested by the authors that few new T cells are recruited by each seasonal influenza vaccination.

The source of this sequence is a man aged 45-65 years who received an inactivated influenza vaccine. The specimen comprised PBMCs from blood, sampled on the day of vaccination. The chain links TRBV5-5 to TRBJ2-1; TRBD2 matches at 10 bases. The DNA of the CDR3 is TGTGCCAGCAGCTCTCCCGGGACTAGCGTATTCTACGAGCAGTTCTTC. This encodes CASSSPGTSVFYEQFF.